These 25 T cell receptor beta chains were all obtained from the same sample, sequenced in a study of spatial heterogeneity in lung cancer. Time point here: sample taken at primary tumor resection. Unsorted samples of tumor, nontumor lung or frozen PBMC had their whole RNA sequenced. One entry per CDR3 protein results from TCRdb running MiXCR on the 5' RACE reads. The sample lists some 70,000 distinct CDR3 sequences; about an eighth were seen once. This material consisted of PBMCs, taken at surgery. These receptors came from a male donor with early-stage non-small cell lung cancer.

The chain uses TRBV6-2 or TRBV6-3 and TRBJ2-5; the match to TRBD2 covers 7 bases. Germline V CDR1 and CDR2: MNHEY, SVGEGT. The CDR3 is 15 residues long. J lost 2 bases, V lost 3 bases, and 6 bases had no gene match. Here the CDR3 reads CASSYLSGPQETQYF. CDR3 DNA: TGTGCCAGCAGTTATCTTAGCGGGCCTCAAGAGACCCAGTACTTC.

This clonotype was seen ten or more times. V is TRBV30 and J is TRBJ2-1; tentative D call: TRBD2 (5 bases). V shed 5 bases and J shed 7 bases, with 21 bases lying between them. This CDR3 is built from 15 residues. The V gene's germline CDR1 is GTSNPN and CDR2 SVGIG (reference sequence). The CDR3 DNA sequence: TGTGCCTGGGCCGGCCGGACTGCCCTGGGTAATGAGCAGTTCTTC. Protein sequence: CAWAGRTALGNEQFF. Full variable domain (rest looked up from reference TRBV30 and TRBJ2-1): SQTIHQWPATLVQPVGSPLSLECTVEGTSNPNLYWYRQAAGRGLQLLFYSVGIGQISSEVPQNLSASRPQDRQFILSSKKLLLSDSGFYLCAWAGRTALGNEQFFGPGTRLTVL.

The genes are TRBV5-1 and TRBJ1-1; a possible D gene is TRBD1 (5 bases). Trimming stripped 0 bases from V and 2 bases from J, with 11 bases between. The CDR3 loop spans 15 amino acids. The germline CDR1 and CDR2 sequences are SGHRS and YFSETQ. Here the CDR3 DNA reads TGCGCCAGCAGCTTGGTAGAGGGGAGAAACACTGAAGCTTTCTTT. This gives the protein CASSLVEGRNTEAFF. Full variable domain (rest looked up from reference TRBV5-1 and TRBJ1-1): KAGVTQTPRYLIKTRGQQVTLSCSPISGHRSVSWYQQTPGQGLQFLFEYFSETQRNKGNFPGRFSGRQFSNSRSEMNVSTLELGDSALYLCASSLVEGRNTEAFFGQGTRLTVV.

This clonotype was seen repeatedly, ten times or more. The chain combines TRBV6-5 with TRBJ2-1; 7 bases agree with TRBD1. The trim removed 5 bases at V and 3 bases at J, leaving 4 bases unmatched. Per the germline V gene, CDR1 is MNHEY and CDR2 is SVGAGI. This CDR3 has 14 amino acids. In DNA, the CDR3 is TGTGCCAGCAGTCTGACAGGGAACTACAATGAGCAGTTCTTC. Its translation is CASSLTGNYNEQFF.

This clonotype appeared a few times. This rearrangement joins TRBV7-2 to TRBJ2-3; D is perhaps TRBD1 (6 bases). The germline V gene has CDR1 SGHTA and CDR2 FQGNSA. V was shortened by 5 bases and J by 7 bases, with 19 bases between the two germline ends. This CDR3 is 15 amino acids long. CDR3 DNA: TGTGCCAGCAGCCCAGGGACAACCTGGGGAAATACGCAGTATTTT. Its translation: CASSPGTTWGNTQYF.

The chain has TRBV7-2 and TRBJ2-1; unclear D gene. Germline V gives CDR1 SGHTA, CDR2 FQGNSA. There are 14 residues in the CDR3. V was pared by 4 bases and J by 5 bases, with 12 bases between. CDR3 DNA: TGTGCCAGCAGCTCCTCCCATGGGCACAATGAGCAGTTCTTC. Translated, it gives CASSSSHGHNEQFF.

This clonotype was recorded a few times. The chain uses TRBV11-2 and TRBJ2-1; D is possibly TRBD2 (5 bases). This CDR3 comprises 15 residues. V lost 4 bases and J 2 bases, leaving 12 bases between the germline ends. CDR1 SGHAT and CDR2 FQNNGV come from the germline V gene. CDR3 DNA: TGTGCCAGCAGCTCCCTGAGCGGAACCTACAATGAGCAGTTCTTC. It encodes CASSSLSGTYNEQFF.

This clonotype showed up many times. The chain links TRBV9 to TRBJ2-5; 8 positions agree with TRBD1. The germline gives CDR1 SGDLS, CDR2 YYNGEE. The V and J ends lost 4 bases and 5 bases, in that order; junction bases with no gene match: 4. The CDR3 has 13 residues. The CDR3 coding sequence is TGTGCCAGCAGCCAGGGGGCGGATGAGACCCAGTACTTC. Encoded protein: CASSQGADETQYF. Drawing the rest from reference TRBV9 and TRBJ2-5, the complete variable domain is DSGVTQTPKHLITATGQRVTLRCSPRSGDLSVYWYQQSLDQGLQFLIQYYNGEERAKGNILERFSAQQFPDLHSELNLSSLELGDSALYFCASSQGADETQYFGPGTRLLVL.

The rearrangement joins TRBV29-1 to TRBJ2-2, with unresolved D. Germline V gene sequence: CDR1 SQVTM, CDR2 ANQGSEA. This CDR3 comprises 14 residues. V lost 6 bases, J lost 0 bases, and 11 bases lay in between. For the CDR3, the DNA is TGCAGCGTCAAGGGCAGAGCGAACACCGGGGAGCTGTTTTTT. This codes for CSVKGRANTGELFF.

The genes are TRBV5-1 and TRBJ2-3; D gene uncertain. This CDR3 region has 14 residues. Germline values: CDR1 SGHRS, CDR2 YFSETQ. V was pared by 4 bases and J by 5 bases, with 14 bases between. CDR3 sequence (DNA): TGCGCCAGCAGCCTTTTCAAGCCCATAGATACGCAGTATTTT. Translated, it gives CASSLFKPIDTQYF. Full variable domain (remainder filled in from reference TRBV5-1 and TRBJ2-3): KAGVTQTPRYLIKTRGQQVTLSCSPISGHRSVSWYQQTPGQGLQFLFEYFSETQRNKGNFPGRFSGRQFSNSRSEMNVSTLELGDSALYLCASSLFKPIDTQYFGPGTRLTVL.

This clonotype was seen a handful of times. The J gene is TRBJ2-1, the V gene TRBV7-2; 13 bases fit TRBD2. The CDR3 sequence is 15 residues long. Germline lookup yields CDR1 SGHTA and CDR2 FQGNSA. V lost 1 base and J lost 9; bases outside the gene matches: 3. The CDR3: CASSLGTSGSSEQFF. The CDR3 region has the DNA TGTGCCAGCAGCTTAGGGACTAGCGGGAGTTCTGAGCAGTTCTTC.

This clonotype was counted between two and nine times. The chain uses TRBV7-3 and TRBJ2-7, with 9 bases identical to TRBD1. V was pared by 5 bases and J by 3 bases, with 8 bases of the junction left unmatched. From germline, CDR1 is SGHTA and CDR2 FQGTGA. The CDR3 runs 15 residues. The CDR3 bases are TGTGCCAGCAGCGTGACAGGGGGAACTTACTACGAGCAGTACTTC. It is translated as CASSVTGGTYYEQYF.

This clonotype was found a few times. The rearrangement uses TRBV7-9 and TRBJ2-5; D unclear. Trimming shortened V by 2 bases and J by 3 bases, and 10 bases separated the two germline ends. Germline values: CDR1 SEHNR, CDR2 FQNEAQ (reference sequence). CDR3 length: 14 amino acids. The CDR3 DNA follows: TGTGCCAGCAGCTTATCGCTGTCCAAAGAGACCCAGTACTTC. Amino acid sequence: CASSLSLSKETQYF.

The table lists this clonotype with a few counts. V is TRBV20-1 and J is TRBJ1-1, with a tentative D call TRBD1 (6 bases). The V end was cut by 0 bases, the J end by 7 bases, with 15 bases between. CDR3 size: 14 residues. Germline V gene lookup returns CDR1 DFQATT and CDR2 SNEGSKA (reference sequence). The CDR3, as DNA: TGCAGTGCTAGAGACCCACAGGGCGCCTTTGAAGCTTTCTTT. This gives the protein CSARDPQGAFEAFF.

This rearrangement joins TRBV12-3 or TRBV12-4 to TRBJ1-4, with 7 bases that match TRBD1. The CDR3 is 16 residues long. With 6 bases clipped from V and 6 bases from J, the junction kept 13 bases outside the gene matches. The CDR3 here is CASSSLSGGKDEKLFF. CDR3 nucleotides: TGTGCCAGCAGCTCGCTATCAGGGGGGAAGGATGAAAAACTGTTTTTT.

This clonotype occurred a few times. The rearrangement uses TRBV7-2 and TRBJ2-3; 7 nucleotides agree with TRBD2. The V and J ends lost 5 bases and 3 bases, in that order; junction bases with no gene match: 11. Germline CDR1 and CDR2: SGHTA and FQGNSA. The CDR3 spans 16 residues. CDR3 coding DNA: TGTGCCAGCAGCCTGCGCCGTTCCGGGGGGACAGATACGCAGTATTTT. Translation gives CASSLRRSGGTDTQYF.

CDR3 in amino acids: CSVADSVNSPLHF. The CDR3 nucleotides are TGCAGCGTGGCCGACAGTGTTAATTCACCCCTCCACTTT. V is TRBV29-1 and J is TRBJ1-6; a weak D match, TRBD1 (5 bases). With 6 bases removed from V and 6 bases from J, the gap between germline ends came to 12 bases. The CDR3 loop spans 13 amino acids. Germline V lookup: CDR1 SQVTM, CDR2 ANQGSEA.

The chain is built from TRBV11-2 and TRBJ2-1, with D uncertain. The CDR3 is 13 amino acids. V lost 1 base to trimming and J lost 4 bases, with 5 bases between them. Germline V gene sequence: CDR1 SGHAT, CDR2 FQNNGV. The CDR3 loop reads CASSLVLYNEQFF. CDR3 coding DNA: TGTGCCAGCAGCTTAGTATTGTACAATGAGCAGTTCTTC.

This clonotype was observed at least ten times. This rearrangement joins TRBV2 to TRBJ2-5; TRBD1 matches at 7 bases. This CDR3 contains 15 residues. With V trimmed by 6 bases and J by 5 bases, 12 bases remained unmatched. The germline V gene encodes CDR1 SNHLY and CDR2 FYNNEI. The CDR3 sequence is CASREATGKGETQYF. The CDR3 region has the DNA TGTGCCAGCAGAGAGGCGACAGGGAAGGGGGAGACCCAGTACTTC.

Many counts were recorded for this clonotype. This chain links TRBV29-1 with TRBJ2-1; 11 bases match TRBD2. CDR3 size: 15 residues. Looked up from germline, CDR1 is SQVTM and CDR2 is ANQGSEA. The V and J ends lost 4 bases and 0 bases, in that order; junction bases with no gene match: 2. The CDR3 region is CSVASGRPSYNEQFF. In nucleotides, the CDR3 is TGCAGCGTTGCTAGCGGGAGGCCCTCCTACAATGAGCAGTTCTTC.

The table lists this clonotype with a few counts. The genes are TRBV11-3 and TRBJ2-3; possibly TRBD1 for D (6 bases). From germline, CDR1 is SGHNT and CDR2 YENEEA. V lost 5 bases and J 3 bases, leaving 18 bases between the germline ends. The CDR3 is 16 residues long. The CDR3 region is CASSTRAGTPTDTQYF. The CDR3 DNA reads TGTGCCAGCAGCACCCGCGCCGGGACACCTACAGATACGCAGTATTTT.

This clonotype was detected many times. CDR3 loop: CASSGSGRAYNEQFF. Here the CDR3 DNA reads TGCGCCAGCAGTGGGAGCGGGAGGGCCTACAATGAGCAGTTCTTC. The V call is TRBV10-2, the J call TRBJ2-1, with 10 bases that match TRBD2. The CDR3 is 15 residues long. Germline V gene sequence: CDR1 WSHSY, CDR2 SAAADI. The ends lost 4 bases at V and 2 bases at J; junction bases unmatched: 2.

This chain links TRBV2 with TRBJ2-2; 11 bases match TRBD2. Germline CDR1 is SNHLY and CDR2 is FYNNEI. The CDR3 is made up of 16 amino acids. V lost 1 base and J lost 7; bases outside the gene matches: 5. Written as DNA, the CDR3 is TGTGCCAGCAGTGAAGAACTAGCGGGAGTTTACGGGGAGCTGTTTTTT. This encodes CASSEELAGVYGELFF.

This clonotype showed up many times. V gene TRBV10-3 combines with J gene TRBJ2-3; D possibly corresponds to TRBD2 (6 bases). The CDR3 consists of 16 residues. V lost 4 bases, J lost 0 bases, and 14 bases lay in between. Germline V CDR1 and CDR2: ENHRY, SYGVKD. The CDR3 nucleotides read TGTGCCATCAGTGGGGCCGAGCGGGCGAGCACAGATACGCAGTATTTT. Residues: CAISGAERASTDTQYF.

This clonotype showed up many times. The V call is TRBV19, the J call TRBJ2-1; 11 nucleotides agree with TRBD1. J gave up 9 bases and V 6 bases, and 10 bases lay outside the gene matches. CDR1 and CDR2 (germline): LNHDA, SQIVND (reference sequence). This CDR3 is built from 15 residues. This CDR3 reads CASRSPGQGEVEQFF. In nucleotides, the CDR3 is TGTGCCAGTAGGAGCCCGGGACAGGGGGAGGTTGAGCAGTTCTTC.